Listed here are 28 T cell receptor beta chains from one sample, sequenced in a study of blood T cell repertoires in COVID-19. Data came from immunoSEQ multiplex PCR; TCRdb stores just in-frame clones and leaves some out. The sample lists approximately 61,000 clones, around 81% seen once, with 5% to 6.5% in the top ten. Input material: peripheral blood. The source is a man between 65 and 80 years old with acute or convalescent COVID-19.

The chain carries TRBV9 and TRBJ2-1; weak D call: TRBD2 (5 bases). The length of the CDR3 is 16 residues. Germline V CDR1 and CDR2: SGDLS, YYNGEE. Trimming removed 4 bases at V and 1 base at J, with 15 bases between. CDR3 DNA sequence: TGTGCCAGCAGCCCTTCCGGGGAGTTTTCCTACAATGAGCAGTTCTTC. This translates into CASSPSGEFSYNEQFF.

This clone showed up just a few times. The chain is built from TRBV5-1 and TRBJ1-4; D might be TRBD1 (5 bases). The length of the CDR3 is 15 residues. V was shortened by 0 bases and J by 0 bases, with 6 bases between the two germline ends. The germline V gene has CDR1 SGHRS and CDR2 YFSETQ. This CDR3 reads CASSLEGTTNEKLFF. As DNA, the CDR3 is TGCGCCAGCAGCTTGGAGGGGACAACTAATGAAAAACTGTTTTTT. The full variable domain, completed using reference TRBV5-1 and TRBJ1-4, is KAGVTQTPRYLIKTRGQQVTLSCSPISGHRSVSWYQQTPGQGLQFLFEYFSETQRNKGNFPGRFSGRQFSNSRSEMNVSTLELGDSALYLCASSLEGTTNEKLFFGSGTQLSVL.

This clone has just one count. The chain combines TRBV5-5 with TRBJ1-2, with D uncertain. CDR3 length: 15 amino acids. In germline, CDR1 is SGHKS, CDR2 YYEKEE (reference sequence). Deletions cut 1 base from V and 8 bases from J, with 18 bases between. This CDR3 reads CASSLRPDTLWGYTF. In DNA form, the CDR3 reads TGTGCCAGCAGCTTGAGGCCCGACACCCTTTGGGGCTACACCTTC.

The sample holds one count of this clone. This rearrangement joins TRBV18 to TRBJ1-1, with TRBD1 as a possible D gene (5 bases). V lost 2 bases and J lost 14, with 15 bases in between. The CDR3 runs 12 residues. CDR1 and CDR2 (germline): KGHSH, LQKENI. The CDR3 reads CASSPVPGRAFF. CDR3 sequence (DNA): TGTGCCAGCTCACCAGTTCCGGGCAGGGCATTCTTT. The full variable domain, rest sourced from reference TRBV18 and TRBJ1-1, is NAGVMQNPRHLVRRRGQEARLRCSPMKGHSHVYWYRQLPEEGLKFMVYLQKENIIDESGMPKERFSAEFPKEGPSILRIQQVVRGDSAAYFCASSPVPGRAFFGQGTRLTVV.

CDR3 DNA sequence: TGTGCCAGCAGTGATGACAGGGGGTGGGTTACGCAGTATTTT. Protein product: CASSDDRGWVTQYF. The chain has TRBV2 and TRBJ2-3, with 9 bases fitting TRBD1. The germline V gene has CDR1 SNHLY and CDR2 FYNNEI. V lost 3 bases, J lost 8 bases, and 6 bases stayed unmatched. The CDR3 spans 14 residues.

This clone has just a few counts. The chain uses TRBV19 and TRBJ2-3; no reliable D call. CDR1 is LNHDA and CDR2 is SQIVND in the germline V gene (reference sequence). V gave up 2 bases and J gave up 2 bases, with 5 bases separating them. The CDR3 totals 13 residues. CDR3 bases: TGTGCCAGTAGTATACAGGTCACAGATACGCAGTATTTT. Its protein is CASSIQVTDTQYF.

V is TRBV10-3 and J is TRBJ2-1; 10 nucleotides align to TRBD2. With V trimmed by 0 bases and J by 1 base, 6 bases remained unmatched. The CDR3 is 18 amino acids. CDR1 ENHRY and CDR2 SYGVKD come from the germline V gene. The CDR3 reads CAISESSPSGGSYNEQFF. The CDR3 nucleotides are TGTGCCATCAGTGAGTCGTCGCCTAGCGGGGGTTCCTACAATGAGCAGTTCTTC.

This clone has a handful of counts. Compared with germline, one end of the junction differs, possibly owing to a read error. The CDR3: CASSLIEGAGQYF. CDR3 nucleotides: TGTGCTAGCAGCTTAATCGAGGGCGCGGGGCAGTACTTC. This chain joins TRBV7-7 and TRBJ2-7; D may be TRBD2 (5 bases). Germline V gene sequence: CDR1 SSHAT, CDR2 FNYEAQ (reference sequence). The CDR3 loop spans 13 amino acids.

The CDR3 spells CASSVTQGSIGTDTQYF. DNA of the CDR3: TGTGCCAGCAGCGTGACCCAGGGTTCAATTGGGACAGATACGCAGTATTTT. The chain recombines TRBV9 with TRBJ2-3; a possible D gene is TRBD1 (5 bases). This CDR3 spans 17 amino acids. CDR1 is SGDLS, CDR2 YYNGEE, per germline. V was trimmed by 2 bases and J by 3 bases, leaving 19 bases between them.

The DNA for the CDR3 is TGTGCCAGCTCAGGCGGGCTAGCGGGGGCCCGGGGGGACTACGAGCAGTACTTC. This codes for CASSGGLAGARGDYEQYF. The V and J genes are TRBV18 and TRBJ2-7, with TRBD2 identical over 10 bases. CDR3 length equals 18 residues. The germline CDR1 and CDR2 sequences are KGHSH and LQKENI. The ends lost 5 bases at V and 3 bases at J; junction bases unmatched: 16.

This chain joins TRBV4-2 and TRBJ2-3, with 12 bases lining up with TRBD2. This CDR3 has 19 residues. CDR1 is LGHNA and CDR2 is YNFKEQ in the germline V gene. The V segment lost 3 bases and the J segment 2 bases; nucleotides outside the gene matches: 12. The CDR3 here is CASSQLNLPSGGDTDTQYF. For the CDR3, the DNA is TGTGCCAGCAGCCAGCTCAACCTTCCTAGCGGGGGGGACACAGATACGCAGTATTTT.

The V call is TRBV10-2, the J call TRBJ1-4; TRBD1 agrees at 9 bases. The V gene end was trimmed by 10 bases and the J gene end by 6 bases; junction bases not matched to a gene: 9. This CDR3 has 14 amino acids. Germline CDR1 reads WSHSY; CDR2 reads SAAADI. CDR3 in amino acids: CATMTGGSDEKLFF. The CDR3 nucleotides read TGCGCCACCATGACAGGGGGGTCTGATGAAAAACTGTTTTTT.

This rearrangement joins TRBV18 to TRBJ1-1; 9 bases line up with TRBD1. CDR1 and CDR2 (germline): KGHSH, LQKENI. This CDR3 region has 16 residues. V lost 4 bases to trimming and J lost 2 bases; unmatched junction nucleotides: 8. The CDR3 sequence is CASSLNPGQGNTEAFF. The DNA of the CDR3 is TGTGCCAGCTCACTTAATCCGGGACAGGGAAACACTGAAGCTTTCTTT.

The chain couples TRBV9 to TRBJ2-1, with D possibly matching TRBD2 (6 bases). Trimming shortened V by 4 bases and J by 4 bases, and 15 bases separated the two germline ends. This CDR3 contains 15 residues. The germline V gene encodes CDR1 SGDLS and CDR2 YYNGEE. The CDR3 sequence: CASSSTGGPYNEQFF. CDR3 DNA sequence: TGTGCCAGCAGCAGCACCGGGGGACCATACAATGAGCAGTTCTTC.

This chain uses TRBV5-1 with TRBJ2-3; D perhaps matches TRBD2 (6 bases). The CDR3 runs 14 residues. Trimming removed 1 base from V and 4 bases from J, with 10 bases in between. In germline, CDR1 is SGHRS, CDR2 YFSETQ. This CDR3 is CASSLLPSADTQYF. For the CDR3, the DNA is TGCGCCAGCAGCTTGCTCCCTAGCGCAGATACGCAGTATTTT.

The J gene is TRBJ1-2, the V gene TRBV19; D not resolved. Germline CDR1 and CDR2: LNHDA and SQIVND (reference sequence). Trimming pared 3 bases from V and 8 bases from J, leaving 19 bases between. This CDR3 comprises 15 residues. The CDR3 DNA sequence: TGTGCCAGTAGTATGATTACGGTAGCCCCCTCGGGCTACACCTTC. Protein sequence: CASSMITVAPSGYTF.

The chain links TRBV6-6 to TRBJ1-6; D call uncertain. The germline V gene has CDR1 MNHNY and CDR2 SVGAGI (reference sequence). V lost 6 bases to trimming and J lost 3 bases, with 12 bases between them. The CDR3 consists of 15 residues. The CDR3 DNA reads TGTGCCAGCAGCCCGGGAGGCTTCTATAATTCACCCCTCCACTTT. It yields the protein CASSPGGFYNSPLHF.

Concerning this clone: At one of its ends the junction is not consistent with the germline gene, which may arise from a read error. The chain has TRBV6-1 and TRBJ2-1; no definite D call. Germline assignment: CDR1 MNHNS and CDR2 SASEGT. The CDR3 consists of 14 residues. The CDR3 protein is CASSEVAAYNEQFF. CDR3 DNA sequence: TGTGCCAGCAGCGAAGTCGCGGCCTACAATGAGCAGTTCTTC.

The chain is built from TRBV5-4 and TRBJ2-5, with 12 nucleotides matching TRBD2. Per the germline V gene, CDR1 is SGHNT and CDR2 is YYREEE (reference sequence). This CDR3 is 16 amino acids long. Trimming removed 0 bases from V and 4 bases from J; junction bases left unmatched: 4. The CDR3 loop reads CASSLELAGGPETQYF. The CDR3, as DNA: TGTGCCAGCAGCTTGGAGCTAGCGGGGGGGCCAGAGACCCAGTACTTC.

This chain uses TRBV11-3 with TRBJ2-6, with D maybe TRBD1 (6 bases). This CDR3 is built from 15 residues. Germline assignment: CDR1 SGHNT and CDR2 YENEEA. The V gene lost 0 bases and the J gene lost 4 bases, with 7 bases spanning the gap. The CDR3 is CASSLETGGANVLTF. The CDR3 nucleotides read TGTGCCAGCAGCTTAGAGACAGGAGGGGCCAACGTCCTGACTTTC.

The V call is TRBV28, the J call TRBJ2-3; 8 bases are shared with TRBD2. The CDR3 sequence is 17 residues long. CDR1 is MDHEN, CDR2 SYDVKM, per germline. With V trimmed by 6 bases and J by 3 bases, 14 bases remained unmatched. The CDR3 protein is CASSPMLRGGGTDTQYF. The CDR3 coding sequence is TGTGCCAGCAGCCCCATGCTGCGTGGCGGGGGGACAGATACGCAGTATTTT.

The V and J genes are TRBV20-1 and TRBJ2-1; D ambiguous. The V and J ends lost 3 bases and 7 bases respectively, with 4 bases between them. Germline CDR1 DFQATT, CDR2 SNEGSKA (reference sequence). This CDR3 comprises 10 residues. CDR3 loop: CSASANEQFF. Here the CDR3 DNA reads TGCAGTGCTAGCGCGAATGAGCAGTTCTTC.

The V call is TRBV7-2, the J call TRBJ2-3, with 8 nucleotides matching TRBD2. The CDR3 is 13 amino acids. The J segment lost 10 bases and the V segment lost 5 bases, leaving 8 bases of the junction unmatched. Germline loops: CDR1 SGHTA, CDR2 FQGNSA. The CDR3 is CASSNQRGRAQYF. CDR3 nucleotide sequence: TGTGCCAGCAGCAACCAGCGGGGGAGGGCGCAGTATTTT.

The CDR3 here is CASTRGAKYEQYF. Written as DNA, the CDR3 is TGTGCCAGCACACGGGGGGCTAAGTACGAGCAGTACTTC. This rearrangement joins TRBV28 to TRBJ2-7, with a weak D call TRBD2 (7 bases). The germline V gene encodes CDR1 MDHEN and CDR2 SYDVKM. CDR3 length equals 13 residues. V lost 7 bases and J 4 bases, leaving 14 bases between the germline ends.

This rearrangement joins TRBV19 to TRBJ1-2; 8 nucleotides line up with TRBD1. With V trimmed by 3 bases and J by 4 bases, 4 bases remained unmatched. The CDR3 is made up of 14 amino acids. Germline values: CDR1 LNHDA, CDR2 SQIVND (reference sequence). CDR3 sequence: CASSISGTGYGYTF. Written as DNA, the CDR3 is TGTGCCAGTAGTATCTCCGGGACAGGCTATGGCTACACCTTC.

DNA of the CDR3: TGTGCCAGCAGTGAGGACCGGACAGGGGATAATTCACCCCTCCACTTT. Its translation: CASSEDRTGDNSPLHF. The chain employs TRBV2 and TRBJ1-6, with TRBD1 matching over 9 bases. The CDR3 contains 16 residues. The ends lost 3 bases at V and 5 bases at J; junction bases unmatched: 5. The germline V gene has CDR1 SNHLY and CDR2 FYNNEI.

The CDR3 coding sequence is TGTGCCAGCAGTACGATGGAGGGCGGGGAGCTGTTTTTT. This sequence encodes CASSTMEGGELFF. The J gene is TRBJ2-2, the V gene TRBV27; a weak D match, TRBD2 (6 bases). The V gene lost 5 bases and the J gene lost 7 bases, with 11 bases spanning the gap. The CDR3 sequence is 13 residues long. Germline V CDR1 and CDR2: MNHEY, SMNVEV (reference sequence).

J is TRBJ1-1 and V is TRBV12-5; perhaps TRBD1 as D (6 bases). This CDR3 is 14 amino acids long. V was shortened by 2 bases and J by 2 bases, with 9 bases between the two germline ends. Looked up from germline, CDR1 is LGHNT and CDR2 is FRNRAP. This CDR3 reads CASGLSGANTEAFF. CDR3 nucleotide sequence: TGTGCTAGTGGTTTGTCAGGGGCTAACACTGAAGCTTTCTTT.